The 14 T cell receptor beta chains below all came from one sample that was sequenced in a study of T cell responses to AZD1222 COVID-19 vaccine. Libraries were prepared by immunoSEQ multiplex PCR; TCRdb keeps only in-frame clonotypes and omits some of them. The table lists roughly 150,000 clones, more than 70% of them singletons. The source material was peripheral blood, sampled on day 0 of MenACWY control vaccination. The receptors originated from an adult in good health.

This clone has more than one count but fewer than ten. The V call is TRBV2, the J call TRBJ1-5, with D hard to call. Germline CDR1 and CDR2: SNHLY and FYNNEI. The ends were cut back, 7 bases at V and 10 bases at J, with 17 bases in the middle. This CDR3 region has 13 residues. CDR3 region: CASTARVSSPQHF. As DNA, the CDR3 is TGTGCCAGCACCGCACGAGTGAGCAGTCCCCAGCATTTT.

The rearrangement uses TRBV3-1 (or the pseudogene TRBV3-2) and TRBJ2-7; 9 nucleotides match TRBD2. V trimming: 1 base; J trimming: 0 bases; junction bases outside the gene matches: 7. The CDR3 runs to 17 residues. Per germline, CDR1 LGHDT and CDR2 YNNKEL (reference sequence). This CDR3 is CASSQAAGGLVSYEQYF. The CDR3 DNA follows: TGTGCCAGCAGCCAAGCGGCGGGGGGGCTGGTCTCCTACGAGCAGTACTTC.

This clone was observed once. The V gene is TRBV27, the J gene TRBJ2-2; TRBD2 is a possible D gene (5 bases). V lost 2 bases and J 6 bases, leaving 7 bases between the germline ends. Germline V gene data show CDR1 as MNHEY and CDR2 as SMNVEV (reference sequence). This CDR3 is 13 amino acids long. CDR3 in amino acids: CASSLTGSGELFF. DNA for the CDR3: TGTGCCAGCAGTTTAACGGGGTCCGGGGAGCTGTTTTTT.

V and J are TRBV2 and TRBJ1-1; D uncertain. The CDR3 consists of 12 residues. Trimming stripped 10 bases from V and 5 bases from J, with 14 bases between. Germline lookup yields CDR1 SNHLY and CDR2 FYNNEI. CDR3 DNA: TGTGCCACCGTCAAACAATGGACTGAAGCTTTCTTT. Its protein is CATVKQWTEAFF.

The chain is built from TRBV4-2 and TRBJ2-2; D perhaps matches TRBD2 (6 bases). Germline CDR1 and CDR2: LGHNA and YNFKEQ. The ends were cut back, 1 base at V and 7 bases at J, with 22 bases in the middle. The CDR3 is made up of 18 amino acids. CDR3 sequence (DNA): TGTGCCAGCAGCCAAGCCCCATACCGGGACTCCAAGGACGGGGAGCTGTTTTTT. As protein: CASSQAPYRDSKDGELFF.

This clone was detected only once. The chain carries TRBV29-1 and TRBJ2-2; D ambiguous. The V gene's germline CDR1 is SQVTM and CDR2 ANQGSEA. Trimming took off 7 bases at V and 8 bases at J, with 8 bases between the two ends. The CDR3 length is 10 residues. This CDR3 reads CSAASGELFF. DNA of the CDR3: TGCAGCGCTGCCTCTGGGGAGCTGTTTTTT.

In this sample, this clone turned up once. V is TRBV2 and J is TRBJ1-1; TRBD1 is a possible D gene (5 bases). Germline-derived CDR1 and CDR2 are SNHLY and FYNNEI. The CDR3 covers 14 residues. The V and J ends lost 6 bases and 1 base respectively, with 12 bases between them. The CDR3 DNA reads TGTGCCAGCAGGGCTGTCGGACAGAACACTGAAGCTTTCTTT. Its translation is CASRAVGQNTEAFF.

The CDR3 coding sequence is TGTGCTAGTGGCTTCGACAGGGCGGGCGGTCAGCCCCAGCATTTT. The encoded protein is CASGFDRAGGQPQHF. The V and J genes are TRBV12-5 and TRBJ1-5; TRBD1 matches 7 bases. The germline gives CDR1 LGHNT, CDR2 FRNRAP. The junction had 11 bases not matched to a gene; V was cut back by 6 bases and J by 6 bases. The CDR3 spans 15 residues. Based on the CDR3 plus reference TRBV12-5 and TRBJ1-5, the full variable domain is DARVTQTPRHKVTEMGQEVTMRCQPILGHNTVFWYRQTMMQGLELLAYFRNRAPLDDSGMPKDRFSAEMPDATLATLKIQPSEPRDSAVYFCASGFDRAGGQPQHFGDGTRLSIL.

This clone was seen repeatedly, ten times or more. This chain joins TRBV6-2 or TRBV6-3 and TRBJ2-2, with no clear D. Germline V gene lookup returns CDR1 MNHEY and CDR2 SVGEGT. This CDR3 has 14 residues. The V gene lost 4 bases and the J gene lost 4 bases, with 10 bases spanning the gap. In DNA form, the CDR3 reads TGTGCCAGCAGTTCTGATTCTAGCACCGGGGAGCTGTTTTTT. Its translation: CASSSDSSTGELFF.

This rearrangement joins TRBV13 to TRBJ2-7, with 7 bases identical to TRBD1. The ends lost 5 bases at V and 2 bases at J; junction bases unmatched: 9. Germline V gives CDR1 PRHDT, CDR2 FYEKMQ (reference sequence). This CDR3 is built from 15 residues. CDR3 sequence reads: CASSISWDRPYEQYF. The CDR3, as DNA: TGTGCCAGCAGCATATCCTGGGACAGACCCTACGAGCAGTACTTC.

The count of this clone is one. The chain carries TRBV5-8 and TRBJ2-1; 14 nucleotides align to TRBD2. V was clipped by 4 bases and J by 7 bases; unmatched bases: 4. Germline V lookup: CDR1 SGHTS, CDR2 YDEGEE. The CDR3 totals 15 residues. The CDR3 loop reads CASSTGTSGGNEQFF. CDR3 coding DNA: TGTGCCAGCAGCACAGGGACTAGCGGGGGAAATGAGCAGTTCTTC.

The chain employs TRBV19 and TRBJ1-3; 7 bases are a match to TRBD1. The ends lost 6 bases at V and 2 bases at J; junction bases unmatched: 4. The germline CDR1 and CDR2 sequences are LNHDA and SQIVND (reference sequence). This CDR3 contains 14 residues. The CDR3 loop reads CASSLGQTGNTIYF. The CDR3 DNA reads as TGTGCCAGTAGCCTGGGACAGACTGGAAACACCATATATTTT.

The J gene is TRBJ2-7, the V gene TRBV5-1; the D is unclear. CDR3 length: 11 residues. CDR1 SGHRS and CDR2 YFSETQ come from the germline V gene. Trimming shortened V by 0 bases and J by 3 bases, and 1 base separated the two germline ends. CDR3 bases: TGCGCCAGCAGCTTGGACTACGAGCAGTACTTC. It specifies CASSLDYEQYF.

This chain links TRBV2 with TRBJ1-2; D call uncertain. Per germline, CDR1 SNHLY and CDR2 FYNNEI. The CDR3 is 10 residues long. The CDR3 spells CASVEYGYTF. The CDR3, as DNA: TGTGCGTCGGTAGAGTATGGCTACACCTTC.